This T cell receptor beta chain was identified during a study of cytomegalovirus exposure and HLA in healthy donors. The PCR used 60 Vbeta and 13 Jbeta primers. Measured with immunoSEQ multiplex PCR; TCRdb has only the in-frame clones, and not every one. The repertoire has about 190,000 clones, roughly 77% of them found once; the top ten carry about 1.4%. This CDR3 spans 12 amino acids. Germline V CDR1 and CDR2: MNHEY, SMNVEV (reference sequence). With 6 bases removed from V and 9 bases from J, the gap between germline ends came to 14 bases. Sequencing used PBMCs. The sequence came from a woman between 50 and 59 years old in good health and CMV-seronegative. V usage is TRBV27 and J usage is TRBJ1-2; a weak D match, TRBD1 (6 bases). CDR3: CASRKQGHSYTF. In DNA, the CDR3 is TGTGCCAGCAGGAAACAGGGTCATAGCTACACCTTC.